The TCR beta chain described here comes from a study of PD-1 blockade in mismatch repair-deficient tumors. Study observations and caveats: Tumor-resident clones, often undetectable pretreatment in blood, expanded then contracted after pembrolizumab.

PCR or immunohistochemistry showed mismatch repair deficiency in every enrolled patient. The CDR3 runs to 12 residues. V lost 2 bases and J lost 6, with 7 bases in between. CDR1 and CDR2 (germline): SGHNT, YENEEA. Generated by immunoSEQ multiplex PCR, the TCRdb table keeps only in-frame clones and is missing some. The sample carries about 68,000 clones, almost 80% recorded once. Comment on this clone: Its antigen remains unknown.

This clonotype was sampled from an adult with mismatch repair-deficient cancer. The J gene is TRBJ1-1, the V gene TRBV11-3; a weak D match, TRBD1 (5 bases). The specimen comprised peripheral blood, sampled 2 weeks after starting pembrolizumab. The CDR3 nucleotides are TGTGCCAGCAGCTTACGGGACGCTGAAGCTTTCTTT. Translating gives CASSLRDAEAFF. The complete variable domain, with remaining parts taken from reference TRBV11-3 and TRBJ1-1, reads EAGVVQSPRYKIIEKKQPVAFWCNPISGHNTLYWYLQNLGQGPELLIRYENEEAVDDSQLPKDRFSAERLKGVDSTLKIQPAELGDSAVYLCASSLRDAEAFFGQGTRLTVV.